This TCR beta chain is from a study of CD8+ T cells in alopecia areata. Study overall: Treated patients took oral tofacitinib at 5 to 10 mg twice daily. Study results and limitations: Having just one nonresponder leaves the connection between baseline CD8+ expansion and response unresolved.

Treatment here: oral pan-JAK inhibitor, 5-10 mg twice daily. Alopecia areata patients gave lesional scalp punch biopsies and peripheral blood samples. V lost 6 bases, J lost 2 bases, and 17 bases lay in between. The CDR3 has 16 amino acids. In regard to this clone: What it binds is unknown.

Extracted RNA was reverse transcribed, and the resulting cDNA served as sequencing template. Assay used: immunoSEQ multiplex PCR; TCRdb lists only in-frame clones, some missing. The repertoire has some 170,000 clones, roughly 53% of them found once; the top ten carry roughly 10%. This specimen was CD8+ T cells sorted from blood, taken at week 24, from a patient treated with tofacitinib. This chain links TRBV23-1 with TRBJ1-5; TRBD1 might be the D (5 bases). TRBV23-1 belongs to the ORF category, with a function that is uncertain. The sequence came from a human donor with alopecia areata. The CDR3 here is CASSPEGPWGNQPQHF. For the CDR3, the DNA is TGCGCCAGCAGCCCAGAGGGGCCTTGGGGCAATCAGCCCCAGCATTTT.